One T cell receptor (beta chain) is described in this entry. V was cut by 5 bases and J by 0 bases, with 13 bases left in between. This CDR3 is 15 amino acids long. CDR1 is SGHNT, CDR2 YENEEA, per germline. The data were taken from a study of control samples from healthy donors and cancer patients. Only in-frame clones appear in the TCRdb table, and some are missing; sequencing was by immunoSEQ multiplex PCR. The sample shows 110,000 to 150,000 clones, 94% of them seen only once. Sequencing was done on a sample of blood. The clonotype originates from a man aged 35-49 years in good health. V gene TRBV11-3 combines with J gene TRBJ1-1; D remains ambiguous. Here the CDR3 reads CASSPGPVVNTEAFF. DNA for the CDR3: TGTGCCAGCAGCCCTGGACCGGTGGTGAACACTGAAGCTTTCTTT.